This T cell receptor beta chain was retrieved from a study of Tregs in tolerant kidney transplant recipients. Study-level findings and limits: Expanding Tregs on activated donor B cells appeared to best identify donor-specific TCRbeta clones. This study did not directly address biological reproducibility. Findings come from small patient numbers and require larger validation.

To note about this clone: What it binds is not known.

Produced via immunoSEQ multiplex PCR; TCRdb's table is partial and in-frame only. The table has some 90,000 clones, over 85% seen once. The CDR3 covers 16 residues. The V gene's germline CDR1 is SGHDN and CDR2 FVKESK. Trimming took 3 bases from V and 3 from J; bases not matched to a gene: 8. The V gene is TRBV14, the J gene TRBJ2-1; 7 nucleotides align to TRBD1. This receptor was taken from a human donor in good health. Sequenced input: CD8+ T cells from blood. CDR3 in amino acids: CASSQAGTADYNEQFF. In DNA form, the CDR3 reads TGTGCCAGCAGCCAGGCCGGGACAGCCGACTACAATGAGCAGTTCTTC.